The sequence of this T cell receptor (beta chain) was determined in a study of blood T cell repertoires in COVID-19. In the study's own analysis: Using reference gene primer amplification, nucleated cell counts were estimated. Measured with immunoSEQ multiplex PCR; TCRdb has only the in-frame clones, and not every one. The V and J calls and clone size are taken from that table; D and trimming were inferred from the DNA. The repertoire holds 160,000 or so clones, 80% to 90% seen once, with about a tenth in the top ten. CDR1 is LNHDA, CDR2 SQIVND, per germline (reference sequence). The CDR3 totals 14 residues. The V gene end was trimmed by 3 bases and the J gene end by 3 bases; junction bases not matched to a gene: 3.

This TCR derives from a human donor in a cohort sampled during active COVID-19. V usage is TRBV19 and J usage is TRBJ2-7; 9 bases line up with TRBD2. Input material: peripheral blood. CDR3 amino acids: CASSMETSGYEQYF. The CDR3 region has the DNA TGTGCCAGTAGTATGGAGACTAGCGGCTACGAGCAGTACTTC. The whole variable domain, remainder taken from reference TRBV19 and TRBJ2-7, is DGGITQSPKYLFRKEGQNVTLSCEQNLNHDAMYWYRQDPGQGLRLIYYSQIVNDFQKGDIAEGYSVSREKKESFPLTVTSAQKNPTAFYLCASSMETSGYEQYFGPGTRLTVT.